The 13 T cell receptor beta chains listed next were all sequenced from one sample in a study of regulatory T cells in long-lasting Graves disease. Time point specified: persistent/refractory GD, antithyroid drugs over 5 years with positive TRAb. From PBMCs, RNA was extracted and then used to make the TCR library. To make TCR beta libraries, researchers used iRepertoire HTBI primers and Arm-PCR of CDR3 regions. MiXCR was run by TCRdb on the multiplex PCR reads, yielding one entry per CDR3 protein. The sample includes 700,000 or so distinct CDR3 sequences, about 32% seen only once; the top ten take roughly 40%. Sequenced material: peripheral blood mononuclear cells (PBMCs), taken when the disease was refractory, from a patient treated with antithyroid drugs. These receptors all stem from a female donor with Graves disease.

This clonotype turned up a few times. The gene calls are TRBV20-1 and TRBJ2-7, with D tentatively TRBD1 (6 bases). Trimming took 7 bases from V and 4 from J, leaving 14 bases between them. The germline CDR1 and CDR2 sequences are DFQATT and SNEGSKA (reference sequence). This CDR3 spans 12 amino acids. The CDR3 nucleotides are TGCAGTGGAAGGGCAGGGGCGTACGAGCAGTACTTC. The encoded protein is CSGRAGAYEQYF.

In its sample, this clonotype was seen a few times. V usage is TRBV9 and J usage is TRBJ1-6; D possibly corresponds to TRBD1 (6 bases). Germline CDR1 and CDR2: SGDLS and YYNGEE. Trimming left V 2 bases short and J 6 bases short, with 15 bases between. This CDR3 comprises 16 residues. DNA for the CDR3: TGTGCCAGCAGCGTCTTCGGACAGACAAGTAATTCACCCCTCCACTTT. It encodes CASSVFGQTSNSPLHF.

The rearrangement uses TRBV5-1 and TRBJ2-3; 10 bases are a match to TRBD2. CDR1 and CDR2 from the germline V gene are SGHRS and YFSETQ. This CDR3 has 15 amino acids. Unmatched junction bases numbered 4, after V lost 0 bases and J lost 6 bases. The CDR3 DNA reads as TGCGCCAGCAGCTTGGCAGGGACTAGCGCGGATACGCAGTATTTT. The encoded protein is CASSLAGTSADTQYF.

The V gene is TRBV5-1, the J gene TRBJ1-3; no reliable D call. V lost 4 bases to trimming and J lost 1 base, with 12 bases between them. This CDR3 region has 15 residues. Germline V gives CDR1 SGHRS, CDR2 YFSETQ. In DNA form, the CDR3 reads TGCGCCAGCAGCCCAGCGGGGAGGTCTGGAAACACCATATATTTT. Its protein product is CASSPAGRSGNTIYF.

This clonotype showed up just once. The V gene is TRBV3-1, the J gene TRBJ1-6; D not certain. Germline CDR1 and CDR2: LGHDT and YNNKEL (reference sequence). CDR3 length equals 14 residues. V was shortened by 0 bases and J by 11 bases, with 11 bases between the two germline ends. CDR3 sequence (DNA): TGTGCCAGCAGCCAAGAGAAGGTTGTTCCACCCCTCCACTTT. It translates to CASSQEKVVPPLHF.

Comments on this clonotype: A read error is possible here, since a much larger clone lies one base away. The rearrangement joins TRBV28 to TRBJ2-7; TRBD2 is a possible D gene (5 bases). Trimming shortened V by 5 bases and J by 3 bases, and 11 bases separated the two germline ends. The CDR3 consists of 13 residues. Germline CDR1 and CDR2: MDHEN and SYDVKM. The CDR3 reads CASSLPSHYEQYF. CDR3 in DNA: TGTGCCAGCAGTCTCCCTAGCCACTACGAGCAGTACTTC.

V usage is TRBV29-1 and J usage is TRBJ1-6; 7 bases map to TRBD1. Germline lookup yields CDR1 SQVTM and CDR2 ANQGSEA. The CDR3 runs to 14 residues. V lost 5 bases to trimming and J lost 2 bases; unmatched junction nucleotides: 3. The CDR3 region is CSVSGTAYNSPLHF. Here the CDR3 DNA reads TGCAGCGTTTCCGGGACAGCCTATAATTCACCCCTCCACTTT.

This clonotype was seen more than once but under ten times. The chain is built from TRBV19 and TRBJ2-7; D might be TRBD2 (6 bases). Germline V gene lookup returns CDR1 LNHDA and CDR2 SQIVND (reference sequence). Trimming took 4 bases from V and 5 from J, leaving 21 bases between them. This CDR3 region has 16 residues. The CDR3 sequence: CASSRGDGRTLDEQYF. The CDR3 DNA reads TGTGCCAGTAGTAGGGGGGACGGCCGCACCCTTGACGAGCAGTACTTC.

This CDR3 reads CASSPTTGYGYGYTF. For the CDR3, the DNA is TGTGCCAGCAGTCCGACGACAGGGTATGGCTATGGCTACACCTTC. The chain combines TRBV12-3 or TRBV12-4 with TRBJ1-2; TRBD1 matches at 7 bases. This CDR3 contains 15 residues. J was trimmed by 4 bases and V by 5 bases; bases with no gene match: 10.

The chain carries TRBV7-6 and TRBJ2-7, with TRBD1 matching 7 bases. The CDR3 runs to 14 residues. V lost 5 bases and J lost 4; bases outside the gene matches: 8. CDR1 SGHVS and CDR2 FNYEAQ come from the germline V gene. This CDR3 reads CASSLGRGLYEQYF. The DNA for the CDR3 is TGTGCCAGCAGCCTGGGAAGGGGGCTTTACGAGCAGTACTTC. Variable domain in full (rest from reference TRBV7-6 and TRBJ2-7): GAGVSQSPRYKVTKRGQDVALRCDPISGHVSLYWYRQALGQGPEFLTYFNYEAQQDKSGLPNDRFSAERPEGSISTLTIQRTEQRDSAMYRCASSLGRGLYEQYFGPGTRLTVT.

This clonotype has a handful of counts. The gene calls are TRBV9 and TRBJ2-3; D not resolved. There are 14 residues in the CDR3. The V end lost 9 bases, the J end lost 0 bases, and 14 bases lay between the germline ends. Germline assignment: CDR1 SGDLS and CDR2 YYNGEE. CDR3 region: CATLGSRSTDTQYF. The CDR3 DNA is TGTGCCACCCTCGGTTCCAGAAGCACAGATACGCAGTATTTT.

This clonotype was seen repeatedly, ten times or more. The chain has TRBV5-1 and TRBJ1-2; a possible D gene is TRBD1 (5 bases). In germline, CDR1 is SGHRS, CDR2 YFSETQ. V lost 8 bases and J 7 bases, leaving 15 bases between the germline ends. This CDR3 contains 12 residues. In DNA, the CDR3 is TGCGCCAGTTCAAGCGCGGGGGTTGGCTACACCTTC. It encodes CASSSAGVGYTF. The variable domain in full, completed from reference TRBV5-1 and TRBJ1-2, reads KAGVTQTPRYLIKTRGQQVTLSCSPISGHRSVSWYQQTPGQGLQFLFEYFSETQRNKGNFPGRFSGRQFSNSRSEMNVSTLELGDSALYLCASSSAGVGYTFGSGTRLTVV.

The CDR3 DNA is TGCAGTGCTAGAGATCTGATCAGGGGGCGCGAGCAGTACTTC. Protein sequence: CSARDLIRGREQYF. The rearrangement links TRBV20-1 to TRBJ2-7; 8 nucleotides match TRBD1. In germline, CDR1 is DFQATT, CDR2 SNEGSKA (reference sequence). J gave up 6 bases and V 0 bases, and 7 bases lay outside the gene matches. The CDR3 is made up of 14 amino acids.